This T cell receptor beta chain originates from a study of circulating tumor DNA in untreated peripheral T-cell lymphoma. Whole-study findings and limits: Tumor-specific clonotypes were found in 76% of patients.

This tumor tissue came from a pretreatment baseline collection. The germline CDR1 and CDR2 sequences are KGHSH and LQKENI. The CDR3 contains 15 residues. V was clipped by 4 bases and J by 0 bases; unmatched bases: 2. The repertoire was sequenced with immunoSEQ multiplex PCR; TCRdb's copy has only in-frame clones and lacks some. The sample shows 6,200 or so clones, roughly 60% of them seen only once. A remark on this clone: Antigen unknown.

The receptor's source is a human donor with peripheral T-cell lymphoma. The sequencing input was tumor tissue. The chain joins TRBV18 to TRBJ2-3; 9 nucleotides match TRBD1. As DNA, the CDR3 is TGTGCCAGCTCACTCGGGACAGGGAGCACAGATACGCAGTATTTT. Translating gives CASSLGTGSTDTQYF.